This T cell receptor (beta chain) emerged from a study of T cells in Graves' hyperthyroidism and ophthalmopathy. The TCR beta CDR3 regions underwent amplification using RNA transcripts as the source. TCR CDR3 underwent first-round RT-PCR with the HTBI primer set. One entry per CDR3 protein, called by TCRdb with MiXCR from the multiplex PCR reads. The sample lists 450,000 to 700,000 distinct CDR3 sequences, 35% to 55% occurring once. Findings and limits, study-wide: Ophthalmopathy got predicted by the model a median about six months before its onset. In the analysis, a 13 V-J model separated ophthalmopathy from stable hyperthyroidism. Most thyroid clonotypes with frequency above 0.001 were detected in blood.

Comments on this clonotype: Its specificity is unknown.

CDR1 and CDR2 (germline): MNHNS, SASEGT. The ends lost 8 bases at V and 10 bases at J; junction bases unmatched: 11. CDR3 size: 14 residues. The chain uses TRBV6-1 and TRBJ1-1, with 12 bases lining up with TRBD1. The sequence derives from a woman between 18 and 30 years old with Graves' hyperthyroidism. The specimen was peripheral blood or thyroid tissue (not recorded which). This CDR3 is CASGDRGLRYGAFF. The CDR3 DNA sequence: TGTGCCAGCGGGGACAGGGGGCTTCGTTACGGAGCTTTCTTT.